The TCR beta chain described here comes from a study of T cell changes during pregnancy in multiple sclerosis. CDR1 and CDR2 from the germline V gene are MGHRA and YSYEKL. With 1 base clipped from V and 8 bases from J, the junction kept 6 bases outside the gene matches. CDR3 length: 15 residues. Sequenced by immunoSEQ multiplex PCR; TCRdb stores in-frame clones only, minus some. The table lists 60,000 to 85,000 clones, about 91% of them singletons. Sequencing was performed on peripheral blood, taken in the second trimester of pregnancy. This clonotype originated in a female donor in good health, enrolled as a control in a pregnancy study. The chain carries TRBV4-1 and TRBJ2-1; TRBD2 agrees at 9 bases. The CDR3 spells CASSQGVTSGDEQFF. The CDR3 DNA sequence: TGCGCCAGCAGCCAAGGAGTGACTAGCGGAGATGAGCAGTTCTTC.